The 32 T cell receptor beta chains listed next were all sequenced from one sample in a study of T cell responses to AZD1222 COVID-19 vaccine. Data came from immunoSEQ multiplex PCR; TCRdb stores just in-frame clones and leaves some out. The sample shows around 250,000 clones, 90% to 95% of them seen only once. Sequenced material: peripheral blood, taken on day 0 of AZD1222 vaccination. These receptors were obtained from an adult in good health.

The chain combines TRBV10-3 with TRBJ2-5, with D possibly matching TRBD2 (6 bases). The CDR3 length is 13 residues. The V end lost 6 bases, the J end lost 2 bases, and 10 bases lay between the germline ends. In germline, CDR1 is ENHRY, CDR2 SYGVKD. CDR3 sequence reads: CAIRREVQETQYF. In DNA, the CDR3 is TGTGCCATCAGGCGGGAAGTACAAGAGACCCAGTACTTC.

The chain recombines TRBV18 with TRBJ1-6, with D perhaps TRBD1 (6 bases). The CDR3 has 17 residues. Germline V lookup: CDR1 KGHSH, CDR2 LQKENI. V was pared by 4 bases and J by 0 bases, with 13 bases between. CDR3 loop: CASSHDRLSSYNSPLHF. The CDR3 coding sequence is TGTGCCAGCTCACATGACAGGTTGAGCTCCTATAATTCACCCCTCCACTTT.

The chain employs TRBV7-2 and TRBJ2-5; TRBD2 matches 7 bases. This CDR3 has 15 residues. V was clipped by 1 base and J by 6 bases; unmatched bases: 8. Germline V gene data show CDR1 as SGHTA and CDR2 as FQGNSA. CDR3 DNA: TGTGCCAGCAGCTTAGGGGCGGGAGTCCTGAAGACCCAGTACTTC. This gives the protein CASSLGAGVLKTQYF.

The chain recombines TRBV27 with TRBJ1-2, with a tentative D call TRBD1 (5 bases). Germline V lookup: CDR1 MNHEY, CDR2 SMNVEV (reference sequence). The CDR3 loop spans 15 amino acids. With 0 bases removed from V and 5 bases from J, the gap between germline ends came to 13 bases. The chain's CDR3 is CASSLSFRGLYGYTF. Here the CDR3 DNA reads TGTGCCAGCAGTTTATCATTTCGGGGGTTATATGGCTACACCTTC.

The DNA of the CDR3 is TGCGCCAGCAGCCAAGATTCAGGGATAAGCACTGAAGCTTTCTTT. Its translation: CASSQDSGISTEAFF. The chain recombines TRBV4-1 with TRBJ1-1; D might be TRBD1 (5 bases). Per germline, CDR1 MGHRA and CDR2 YSYEKL. V was trimmed by 0 bases and J by 4 bases, leaving 12 bases between them. This CDR3 is built from 15 residues.

This clone has a single count. The rearrangement links TRBV15 to TRBJ2-5; 10 nucleotides align to TRBD2. The CDR3 is 16 residues long. Germline CDR1 LNHNV, CDR2 YYDKDF (reference sequence). The V segment lost 7 bases and the J segment 5 bases; nucleotides outside the gene matches: 13. The CDR3: CATTPDLAGERETQYF. CDR3 sequence (DNA): TGTGCCACCACCCCGGACCTAGCGGGGGAGCGGGAGACCCAGTACTTC. The variable domain in full, completed from reference TRBV15 and TRBJ2-5, reads DAMVIQNPRYQVTQFGKPVTLSCSQTLNHNVMYWYQQKSSQAPKLLFHYYDKDFNNEADTPDNFQSRRPNTSFCFLDIRSPGLGDTAMYLCATTPDLAGERETQYFGPGTRLLVL.

The V gene is TRBV7-9, the J gene TRBJ2-3; D perhaps matches TRBD2 (6 bases). This CDR3 is 14 amino acids long. CDR1 is SEHNR, CDR2 FQNEAQ, per germline (reference sequence). Trimming cost V 9 bases and J 0 bases, with 13 bases left between them. CDR3 loop: CASRDFSSTDTQYF. In DNA form, the CDR3 reads TGTGCCAGTCGGGACTTCTCTAGCACAGATACGCAGTATTTT.

The chain recombines TRBV4-1 with TRBJ2-2, with TRBD2 matching over 11 bases. Germline V gene sequence: CDR1 MGHRA, CDR2 YSYEKL. The CDR3 is 20 residues long. The V segment lost 4 bases and the J segment 4 bases; nucleotides outside the gene matches: 17. CDR3: CASSPHATSGGNLITGELFF. The CDR3 DNA sequence: TGCGCCAGCAGCCCCCATGCTACTAGCGGGGGCAACCTAATCACCGGGGAGCTGTTTTTT.

The chain employs TRBV6-5 and TRBJ2-3, with 9 nucleotides matching TRBD1. Germline V gene sequence: CDR1 MNHEY, CDR2 SVGAGI. V was pared by 6 bases and J by 3 bases, with 4 bases of the junction left unmatched. The CDR3 extends over 14 amino acids. Here the CDR3 reads CASSRDRATDTQYF. The DNA of the CDR3 is TGTGCCAGCAGCCGGGACAGGGCAACAGATACGCAGTATTTT.

As for this clone: Other nucleotide sequences from this sample produce the same CDR3. The J gene is TRBJ1-1, the V gene TRBV9; maybe TRBD1 (5 bases). Germline CDR1 reads SGDLS; CDR2 reads YYNGEE. This CDR3 contains 13 residues. Trimming removed 0 bases from V and 5 bases from J, with 8 bases in between. This CDR3 reads CASSVGSGTEAFF. DNA of the CDR3: TGTGCCAGCAGCGTAGGATCAGGGACTGAAGCTTTCTTT.

The chain uses TRBV10-3 and TRBJ2-5, with D maybe TRBD1 (6 bases). The CDR3 has 12 residues. Trimming took off 7 bases at V and 4 bases at J, with 10 bases between the two ends. CDR1 ENHRY and CDR2 SYGVKD come from the germline V gene. CDR3: CAIKGGGETQYF. The CDR3 DNA is TGTGCCATCAAAGGGGGTGGAGAGACCCAGTACTTC.

This clone occurred once. The V call is TRBV7-9, the J call TRBJ1-1; no clear D gene. Trimming shortened V by 9 bases and J by 0 bases, and 8 bases separated the two germline ends. Germline lookup yields CDR1 SEHNR and CDR2 FQNEAQ (reference sequence). This CDR3 spans 12 amino acids. CDR3 amino acids: CASTSLNTEAFF. CDR3 nucleotide sequence: TGTGCCAGTACCAGCTTGAACACTGAAGCTTTCTTT.

The genes are TRBV2 and TRBJ2-2; the D call may be TRBD1 or TRBD2 (5 bases each). Germline CDR1 reads SNHLY; CDR2 reads FYNNEI. V was clipped by 8 bases and J by 5 bases, with 12 bases between them. The CDR3 spans 13 residues. CDR3 nucleotides: TGTGCCAGCTCTGGGGGATGGACCGGGGAGCTGTTTTTT. Protein sequence: CASSGGWTGELFF.

V usage is TRBV11-2 and J usage is TRBJ2-3; D is perhaps TRBD2 (7 bases). Trimming removed 5 bases at V and 5 bases at J, with 17 bases between. The V gene's germline CDR1 is SGHAT and CDR2 FQNNGV. CDR3 size: 15 residues. The CDR3 protein is CASSTAGAGGDTQYF. The CDR3 coding sequence is TGTGCCAGCAGCACCGCGGGGGCCGGGGGAGATACGCAGTATTTT.

The chain is built from TRBV13 and TRBJ1-2; D is undetermined. This CDR3 has 15 amino acids. CDR1 is PRHDT and CDR2 is FYEKMQ in the germline V gene (reference sequence). Between the trimmed V and J ends, which lost 5 bases and 7 bases, there was a span of 20 bases. The CDR3 here is CASSGMWRQIGGYTF. CDR3 bases: TGTGCCAGCAGCGGTATGTGGCGGCAAATTGGTGGCTACACCTTC.

This chain connects TRBV5-6 to TRBJ1-3; D might be TRBD1 (5 bases). Germline V lookup: CDR1 SGHDT, CDR2 YYEEEE. This CDR3 region has 13 residues. V gave up 1 base and J gave up 7 bases, with 9 bases separating them. The CDR3 region has the DNA TGTGCCAGCAGCTTGTACCCAGGGAACACCATATATTTT. It translates to CASSLYPGNTIYF.

The chain uses TRBV5-4 and TRBJ2-2, with a tentative D call TRBD1 (6 bases). V lost 0 bases, J lost 3 bases, and 6 bases lay in between. Per germline, CDR1 SGHNT and CDR2 YYREEE (reference sequence). This CDR3 has 14 residues. The CDR3 protein is CASSLDRDTGELFF. CDR3 nucleotide sequence: TGTGCCAGCAGCTTGGACAGGGACACCGGGGAGCTGTTTTTT.

The gene calls are TRBV4-1 and TRBJ1-2; maybe TRBD1 (5 bases). V gave up 1 base and J gave up 7 bases, with 10 bases separating them. The CDR3 covers 13 residues. The germline V gene has CDR1 MGHRA and CDR2 YSYEKL. Here the CDR3 reads CASSQGGVSGYTF. The DNA of the CDR3 is TGCGCCAGCAGCCAAGGAGGGGTGAGTGGCTACACCTTC.

The gene calls are TRBV24-1 and TRBJ2-7; possibly TRBD1 or TRBD2 for D (6 bases each). The ends were cut back, 5 bases at V and 10 bases at J, with 14 bases in the middle. CDR3 length: 12 residues. In germline, CDR1 is KGHDR, CDR2 SFDVKD. This CDR3 reads CATSGEAGTQYF. The CDR3 DNA is TGTGCCACCAGTGGGGAGGCCGGGACACAGTACTTC.

The rearrangement joins TRBV6-2 or TRBV6-3 to TRBJ2-3; 9 bases fit TRBD2. This CDR3 is 16 amino acids long. CDR1 and CDR2 (germline): MNHEY, SVGEGT. J gave up 2 bases and V 0 bases, and 3 bases lay outside the gene matches. CDR3 loop: CASSYSGLAPTDTQYF. As DNA, the CDR3 is TGTGCCAGCAGTTACTCAGGACTAGCGCCCACAGATACGCAGTATTTT.

This chain joins TRBV6-5 and TRBJ2-7; the match to TRBD1 covers 8 bases. Germline loops: CDR1 MNHEY, CDR2 SVGAGI. The CDR3 sequence is 15 residues long. J gave up 2 bases and V 2 bases, and 5 bases lay outside the gene matches. In DNA, the CDR3 is TGTGCCAGCAGTTACGGACAGGGTGGCACCTACGAGCAGTACTTC. This codes for CASSYGQGGTYEQYF.

The chain recombines TRBV19 with TRBJ1-6; no definite D call. Germline lookup yields CDR1 LNHDA and CDR2 SQIVND (reference sequence). V was trimmed by 7 bases and J by 8 bases, leaving 15 bases between them. This CDR3 is built from 14 residues. CDR3: CASTFTSGDSPLHF. The DNA of the CDR3 is TGTGCCAGTACTTTTACTTCTGGAGATTCACCCCTCCACTTT.

V is TRBV19 and J is TRBJ1-1, with TRBD1 as a possible D gene (6 bases). CDR1 and CDR2 from the germline V gene are LNHDA and SQIVND (reference sequence). The CDR3 has 16 amino acids. Trimming removed 3 bases at V and 1 base at J, with 15 bases between. The CDR3 nucleotides read TGTGCCAGTAGTATCGGGGTGGCAGGGGCGAACACTGAAGCTTTCTTT. This gives the protein CASSIGVAGANTEAFF.

This clone was counted between two and nine times. This rearrangement joins TRBV6-5 to TRBJ2-5; a possible D gene is TRBD2 (6 bases). V shed 4 bases and J shed 5 bases, with 17 bases lying between them. The CDR3 runs to 15 residues. In germline, CDR1 is MNHEY, CDR2 SVGAGI. The chain's CDR3 is CASSSLGGPGETQYF. The DNA for the CDR3 is TGTGCCAGCAGTTCCCTCGGGGGTCCGGGGGAGACCCAGTACTTC.

The chain links TRBV12-3 or TRBV12-4 to TRBJ2-2; D uncertain. The CDR3 contains 11 residues. The V end was cut by 8 bases, the J end by 6 bases, with 7 bases between. CDR3 DNA sequence: TGTGCCAGCGGTCCCCCCGGGGAGCTGTTTTTT. Its translation is CASGPPGELFF.

This chain connects TRBV21-1 to TRBJ1-4; the table's TRBD1 call for D was not verified on the DNA. TRBV21-1 is a known pseudogene. CDR3 size: 15 residues. CDR3 DNA: TGTGCCAGCATCCGAGGGGACAGGGAGGATGAAAAACTGTTTTTT. The encoded protein is CASIRGDREDEKLFF.

V usage is TRBV29-1 and J usage is TRBJ1-2; no firm D call. Trimming took off 4 bases at V and 4 bases at J, with 13 bases between the two ends. Germline-derived CDR1 and CDR2 are SQVTM and ANQGSEA. The CDR3 has 13 amino acids. This chain's CDR3 is CSVVGSFSYGYTF. The DNA for the CDR3 is TGCAGCGTTGTAGGTTCCTTCTCCTATGGCTACACCTTC.

The chain uses TRBV19 and TRBJ2-2; tentative D call: TRBD2 (6 bases). This CDR3 comprises 15 residues. Trimming cost V 3 bases and J 6 bases, with 14 bases left between them. The germline gives CDR1 LNHDA, CDR2 SQIVND (reference sequence). The CDR3 DNA reads as TGTGCCAGTAGTATTGGCACGGGGGTCGCCGGGGAGCTGTTTTTT. Protein product: CASSIGTGVAGELFF.

The genes are TRBV6-5 and TRBJ1-1; no clear D gene. The germline V gene has CDR1 MNHEY and CDR2 SVGAGI. CDR3 length: 15 residues. V dropped 2 bases and J dropped 3 bases, with 13 bases sitting between them. As DNA, the CDR3 is TGTGCCAGCAGTTACAACGGTGGGTTGGACACTGAAGCTTTCTTT. Translating it yields CASSYNGGLDTEAFF.

The CDR3 DNA is TGCGCCAGCAGCCAAGGAAAACAGGGGGCCTTTTTGGCCGGGGAGCTGTTTTTT. It specifies CASSQGKQGAFLAGELFF. V usage is TRBV4-1 and J usage is TRBJ2-2, with 9 nucleotides matching TRBD1. The CDR3 length is 18 residues. The ends lost 1 base at V and 6 bases at J; junction bases unmatched: 12. In germline, CDR1 is MGHRA, CDR2 YSYEKL.

The chain carries TRBV3-1 (or the pseudogene TRBV3-2) and TRBJ2-7; D is unclear. Germline V gene data show CDR1 as LGHDT and CDR2 as YNNKEL (reference sequence). V was shortened by 2 bases and J by 6 bases, with 8 bases between the two germline ends. The CDR3 spans 12 residues. For the CDR3, the DNA is TGTGCCAGCAGCCAACCGGGTGGCGAGCAGTACTTC. It encodes CASSQPGGEQYF.

Concerning this clone: Other DNA sequences in the sample encode the same CDR3. The V gene is TRBV28, the J gene TRBJ1-4; no definite D call. Per germline, CDR1 MDHEN and CDR2 SYDVKM. V lost 2 bases and J 8 bases, leaving 6 bases between the germline ends. The CDR3 extends over 12 amino acids. The CDR3 is CASSLIREKLFF. In DNA form, the CDR3 reads TGTGCCAGCAGTTTAATTCGAGAAAAACTGTTTTTT.